This paragraph covers one T cell receptor (beta chain) sequence. This record belongs to a study of CD8 T cells in Susac syndrome. Germline loops: CDR1 MNHEY, CDR2 SMNVEV (reference sequence). With 4 bases removed from V and 2 bases from J, the gap between germline ends came to 8 bases. The CDR3 extends over 13 amino acids. Random hexamers primed reverse transcription of roughly 0.5 to 1 ug RNA. TCRdb fed the immunoSEQ multiplex PCR reads into MiXCR, producing one record per CDR3 protein. Altogether roughly 180,000 distinct CDR3 sequences are present, around 96% being singletons, with the ten largest covering approximately 0.098%.

The sample comprised CD4+ T cells from PBMCs. The TCR comes from a human donor in good health. This chain connects TRBV27 to TRBJ1-2, with a weak D call TRBD1 (5 bases). CDR3 protein: CASSSRQNYGYTF. The CDR3, as DNA: TGTGCCAGCAGTTCCAGACAGAACTATGGCTACACCTTC.